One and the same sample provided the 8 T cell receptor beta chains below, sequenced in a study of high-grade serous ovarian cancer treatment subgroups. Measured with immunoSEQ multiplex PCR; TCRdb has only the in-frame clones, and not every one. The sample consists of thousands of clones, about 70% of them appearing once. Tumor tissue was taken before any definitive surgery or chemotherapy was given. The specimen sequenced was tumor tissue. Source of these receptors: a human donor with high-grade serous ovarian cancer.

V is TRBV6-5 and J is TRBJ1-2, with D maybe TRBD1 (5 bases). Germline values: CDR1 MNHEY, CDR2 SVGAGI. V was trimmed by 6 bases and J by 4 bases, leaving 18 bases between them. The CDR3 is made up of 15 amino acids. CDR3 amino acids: CASSPVSGGAYGYTF. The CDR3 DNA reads TGTGCCAGCAGCCCGGTTTCGGGGGGAGCCTATGGCTACACCTTC.

The CDR3 sequence is CASSRTLGAEAKNIQYF. DNA of the CDR3: TGTGCCAGCAGCAGAACGCTTGGCGCTGAGGCCAAAAACATTCAGTACTTC. This chain connects TRBV7-2 to TRBJ2-4; D ambiguous. CDR3 length: 17 amino acids. With 5 bases removed from V and 1 base from J, the gap between germline ends came to 18 bases. CDR1 and CDR2 from the germline V gene are SGHTA and FQGNSA. Filled out from reference TRBV7-2 and TRBJ2-4, the complete variable domain reads GAGVSQSPSNKVTEKGKDVELRCDPISGHTALYWYRQSLGQGLEFLIYFQGNSAPDKSGLPSDRFSAERTGGSVSTLTIQRTQQEDSAVYLCASSRTLGAEAKNIQYFGAGTRLSVL.

This CDR3 reads CASSLSLVRGVNYGYTF. CDR3 sequence (DNA): TGTGCCAGCAGCTTATCCCTGGTTCGGGGCGTAAACTATGGCTACACCTTC. This rearrangement joins TRBV7-8 to TRBJ1-2; possibly TRBD1 for D (5 bases). The V and J ends lost 2 bases and 2 bases respectively, with 18 bases between them. The CDR3 spans 17 residues. Germline lookup yields CDR1 SGHVS and CDR2 FQNEAQ. The full variable domain, rest sourced from reference TRBV7-8 and TRBJ1-2, is GAGVSQSPRYKVAKRGQDVALRCDPISGHVSLFWYQQALGQGPEFLTYFQNEAQLDKSGLPSDRFFAERPEGSVSTLKIQRTQQEDSAVYLCASSLSLVRGVNYGYTFGSGTRLTVV.

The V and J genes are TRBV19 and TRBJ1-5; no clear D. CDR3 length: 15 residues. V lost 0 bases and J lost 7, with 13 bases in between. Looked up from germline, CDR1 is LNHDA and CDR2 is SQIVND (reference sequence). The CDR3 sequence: CASSIDSGGPQPQHF. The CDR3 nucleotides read TGTGCCAGTAGTATAGATTCTGGAGGGCCCCAGCCCCAGCATTTT.

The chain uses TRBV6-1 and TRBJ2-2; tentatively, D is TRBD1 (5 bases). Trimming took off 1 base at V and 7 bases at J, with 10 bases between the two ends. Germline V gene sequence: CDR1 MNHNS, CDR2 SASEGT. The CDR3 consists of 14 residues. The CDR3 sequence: CASSEGQGYGELFF. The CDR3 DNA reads TGTGCCAGCAGTGAAGGGCAGGGCTACGGGGAGCTGTTTTTT.

The CDR3 sequence is CASSPARGSSYEQYF. As DNA, the CDR3 is TGTGCCAGCTCACCTGCACGGGGAAGCTCCTACGAGCAGTACTTC. The rearrangement links TRBV18 to TRBJ2-7, with a weak D call TRBD2 (5 bases). This CDR3 is built from 15 residues. Deletions cut 3 bases from V and 0 bases from J, with 12 bases between. Per the germline V gene, CDR1 is KGHSH and CDR2 is LQKENI.

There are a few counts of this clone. The DNA for the CDR3 is TGTGCCAGCAAGGGCAGGGAGAAGACTGGTTACACCTTC. This codes for CASKGREKTGYTF. V is TRBV6-5 and J is TRBJ1-2; D possibly corresponds to TRBD1 (5 bases). The CDR3 consists of 13 residues. CDR1 is MNHEY and CDR2 is SVGAGI in the germline V gene. Trimming removed 7 bases from V and 11 bases from J, with 20 bases in between.

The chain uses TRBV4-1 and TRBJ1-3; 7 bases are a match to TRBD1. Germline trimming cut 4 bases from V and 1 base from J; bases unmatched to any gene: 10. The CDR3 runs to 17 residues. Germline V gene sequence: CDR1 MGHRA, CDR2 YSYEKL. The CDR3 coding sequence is TGCGCCAGCAGCCGGGTCGGGACAGCGACTTCTGGAAACACCATATATTTT. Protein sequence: CASSRVGTATSGNTIYF.